This TCR beta chain was sequenced in a study of cytomegalovirus exposure and HLA in healthy donors. The V end was cut by 3 bases, the J end by 1 base, with 10 bases between. The CDR3 is 14 residues long. Per the germline V gene, CDR1 is MGHRA and CDR2 is YSYEKL. Both 60 Vbeta primers and 13 Jbeta primers went into the PCR. Method: immunoSEQ multiplex PCR; TCRdb's copy keeps in-frame clones and lacks some. The table lists approximately 150,000 clones, approximately 80% of them singletons. The TCR sequence derives from a middle-aged woman in good health and CMV-seronegative. The sample consisted of PBMCs. The genes are TRBV4-1 and TRBJ2-7, with a weak D call TRBD1 (6 bases). The CDR3 loop reads CASSHLGQSYEQYF. The CDR3 DNA reads TGCGCCAGCAGCCATCTAGGACAGTCCTACGAGCAGTACTTC.